A selection of T cell receptor beta chains follows, all from one sample in a study of blood T cell repertoires in COVID-19. The repertoire was sequenced with immunoSEQ multiplex PCR; TCRdb's copy has only in-frame clones and lacks some. The sample consists of under 250,000 clones, about four fifths of them appearing once. Sequencing used peripheral blood. Source of these receptors: a man younger than 45 who had recovered from COVID-19. CDR3s include the opening cysteine and the closing phenylalanine or tryptophan.

TRBV2,CASSGQGREQYF
TRBV28,CASSSGLHQPQHF
TRBV6-5,CASSFLDRRETQYF
TRBV4-1,CASSQDEERANEKLFF
TRBV6-6,CASSRRTENTEAFF
TRBV19,CASWDRVTSRYGYTF
TRBV10-3,CAISAAGGAFDGNEQFF
TRBV3-1/TRBV3-2,CASSQDGGGRLAFF
TRBV5-1,CASSSLQGQETQYF
TRBV4-1,CASSQDVGSGNTIYF
TRBV27,CASSPDRVPNSPLHF
TRBV6-1,CASSEHQQPQHF
TRBV14,CASSQDRGLNSPLHF
TRBV6-5,CASSSRGTGKNEQFF
TRBV6-2/TRBV6-3,CASSYSTGYNEQFF
TRBV11-2,CASSFPGSETQYF
TRBV18,CASHTGTNTEAFF
TRBV27,CASSPTGTSGDTGELFF
TRBV21-1,CASRLTGGLRSTEAFF
TRBV5-8,CASSLVAGTEAFF
TRBV6-5,CASLSGGAGTDTQYF
TRBV5-1,CASSFGGQLTNTIYF
TRBV11-2,CASSTDRLQEQYF
TRBV6-6,CASSSGGGRVF
TRBV6-5,CASLFWGGNTGELFF
TRBV7-9,CASSASGDTQYF
TRBV9,CASSVATSGGTQYF
TRBV5-8,CASTPGPSGELFF
TRBV3-1/TRBV3-2,CASSPTRGGGNTIYF
TRBV5-1,CASSLYRGSQETQYF
TRBV7-9,CASSSARVAQETQYF
TRBV25-1,CASTLTGPWANVLTF
TRBV18,CASSPAAWTEAFF
TRBV4-1,CASSQDSGGQDINSPLHF
TRBV10-2,CASGETYEQYF
TRBV11-1,CASSLGGWTEAFF
TRBV7-2,CASSPRRTGGQETQYF
TRBV5-4,CASSLGHRDSYEQYF
TRBV4-2,CASSPIAGGTYEQYF
TRBV5-1,CASSLGLTGGKNIQYF
TRBV5-1,CASSLGWTSGGAISEQYF
TRBV5-1,CASSLEASPTGETQYF
TRBV7-6,CASSRTGLLAGNTIYF
TRBV3-1/TRBV3-2,CASSNVAGGYQETQYF
TRBV14,CASSQAGTGLSSLHF
TRBV5-1,CASSHPTGSTNEKLFF
TRBV27,CASRRQGPLYGYTF
TRBV19,CASSIGQQDVAVTGELFF
TRBV18,CASSRNSGVTDTQYF
TRBV5-6,CASSLGGLKLFF
TRBV29-1,CSVVSQGIVNTEAFF
TRBV7-3,CASSPSSGGRETQYF
TRBV12-3/TRBV12-4,CASSVVGGTEAFF
TRBV6-5,CASRPGQNTGELFF
TRBV7-9,CASSLGNQAGETQYF
TRBV9,CASSPGGDNTGELFF
TRBV29-1,CSATAGEYNEQFF
TRBV18,CASSPQGAVSYGYTF
TRBV20-1,CSSAGYDEAFF
TRBV27,CASRPLAGGFEKLFF